Shown below are 13 T cell receptor beta chains from a single sample sequenced in a study of T cell responses to AZD1222 COVID-19 vaccine. Assay used: immunoSEQ multiplex PCR; TCRdb lists only in-frame clones, some missing. The sample lists roughly 130,000 clones, 88% occurring once. The sample in question was peripheral blood, obtained on day 0 of AZD1222 vaccination. Source of these receptors: an adult in good health.

The rearrangement uses TRBV3-1 (or the pseudogene TRBV3-2) and TRBJ2-7; TRBD2 aligns across 7 bases. The J segment lost 3 bases and the V segment lost 1 base, leaving 6 bases of the junction unmatched. Germline V gene data show CDR1 as LGHDT and CDR2 as YNNKEL (reference sequence). The CDR3 runs to 15 residues. The CDR3 loop reads CASSQAGGIFYEQYF. CDR3 nucleotides: TGTGCCAGCAGCCAAGCGGGGGGTATTTTCTACGAGCAGTACTTC.

This clone appeared once. This sequence joins TRBV6-5 and TRBJ1-1; 8 bases are shared with TRBD1. CDR3 length: 14 amino acids. Germline CDR1 MNHEY, CDR2 SVGAGI. V was pared by 6 bases and J by 5 bases, with 8 bases of the junction left unmatched. The DNA of the CDR3 is TGTGCCAGCAGGGCAGGACAGGGATCAACTGAAGCTTTCTTT. This encodes CASRAGQGSTEAFF.

This rearrangement joins TRBV19 to TRBJ2-7; no reliable D call. Trimming took 2 bases from V and 0 from J, leaving 11 bases between them. There are 15 residues in the CDR3. Germline loops: CDR1 LNHDA, CDR2 SQIVND (reference sequence). CDR3 loop: CASSITALFSYEQYF. In nucleotides, the CDR3 is TGTGCCAGTAGTATAACAGCCCTATTCTCCTACGAGCAGTACTTC.

V is TRBV2 and J is TRBJ1-5; D not certain. Germline lookup yields CDR1 SNHLY and CDR2 FYNNEI. The ends were cut back, 4 bases at V and 3 bases at J, with 13 bases in the middle. The CDR3 covers 15 residues. In nucleotides, the CDR3 is TGTGCCAGCAGTGTTGGTCAGTCAAACAATCAGCCCCAGCATTTT. Protein sequence: CASSVGQSNNQPQHF.

The chain couples TRBV10-2 to TRBJ1-1, with TRBD1 matching over 7 bases. This CDR3 comprises 13 residues. The junction had 9 bases not matched to a gene; V was cut back by 6 bases and J by 8 bases. Per germline, CDR1 WSHSY and CDR2 SAAADI. The CDR3 spells CASSQGETREAFF. CDR3 nucleotide sequence: TGCGCCAGCAGCCAGGGGGAAACGAGGGAAGCTTTCTTT.

This sequence joins TRBV12-3 or TRBV12-4 and TRBJ2-2, with D possibly being TRBD2 (6 bases). The CDR3 has 13 residues. Trimming pared 7 bases from V and 6 bases from J, leaving 12 bases between. DNA of the CDR3: TGTGCCAGCACCACACTAGCCTCCGGGGAGCTGTTTTTT. Protein sequence: CASTTLASGELFF.

The chain combines TRBV10-3 with TRBJ2-5; 14 nucleotides agree with TRBD2. The germline gives CDR1 ENHRY, CDR2 SYGVKD. This CDR3 comprises 19 residues. V lost 4 bases, J lost 4 bases, and 14 bases stayed unmatched. The CDR3, as DNA: TGTGCCATCAGTGCCGACGGGACTAGCGGGAGATGGGGGGGAGAGACCCAGTACTTC. Its protein product is CAISADGTSGRWGGETQYF.

The gene calls are TRBV5-5 and TRBJ2-7; D might be TRBD1 (6 bases). CDR3 size: 14 residues. Trimming pared 2 bases from V and 5 bases from J, leaving 14 bases between. Germline values: CDR1 SGHKS, CDR2 YYEKEE (reference sequence). The CDR3 nucleotides are TGTGCCAGCAGCTTTCCGCAGGGGCAAGACGAGCAGTACTTC. Its translation: CASSFPQGQDEQYF.

The J gene is TRBJ1-6, the V gene TRBV19; 9 nucleotides align to TRBD1. Germline values: CDR1 LNHDA, CDR2 SQIVND (reference sequence). The length of the CDR3 is 15 residues. V shed 2 bases and J 13 bases; nucleotides not matched to a gene: 9. CDR3 bases: TGTGCCAGTAGTATACCAACAGGGGGCCGGACCCCCCTCCACTTT. Translation gives CASSIPTGGRTPLHF.

The chain carries TRBV15 and TRBJ1-4; D gene unclear. V shed 0 bases and J shed 7 bases, with 12 bases lying between them. Germline V gene lookup returns CDR1 LNHNV and CDR2 YYDKDF (reference sequence). This CDR3 spans 15 amino acids. The CDR3 loop reads CATSRDSGRTEKLFF. DNA of the CDR3: TGTGCCACCAGCAGAGATTCGGGCAGGACTGAAAAACTGTTTTTT.

The rearrangement links TRBV30 to TRBJ1-5; no clear D gene. Germline values: CDR1 GTSNPN, CDR2 SVGIG (reference sequence). CDR3 size: 16 residues. Trimming removed 1 base from V and 5 bases from J, with 18 bases in between. CDR3 protein: CAWSEEGSGGYQPQHF. The DNA for the CDR3 is TGTGCCTGGAGTGAAGAGGGTTCGGGCGGGTATCAGCCCCAGCATTTT.

This chain uses TRBV12-3 or TRBV12-4 with TRBJ2-7; no definite D call. Trimming cost V 5 bases and J 1 base, with 9 bases left between them. CDR3 size: 13 residues. The CDR3 nucleotides read TGTGCCAGCAGTCCCCTGGTTTCCTACGAGCAGTACTTC. This gives the protein CASSPLVSYEQYF.

The chain has TRBV21-1 and TRBJ1-5. TRBV21-1 is termed a pseudogene. This CDR3 has 20 amino acids. CDR3 amino acids: CASSNPVPPRRRQRNQPQHF. In DNA form, the CDR3 reads TGTGCCAGCAGCAACCCCGTCCCCCCCCGGAGGAGACAGCGCAATCAGCCCCAGCATTTT.